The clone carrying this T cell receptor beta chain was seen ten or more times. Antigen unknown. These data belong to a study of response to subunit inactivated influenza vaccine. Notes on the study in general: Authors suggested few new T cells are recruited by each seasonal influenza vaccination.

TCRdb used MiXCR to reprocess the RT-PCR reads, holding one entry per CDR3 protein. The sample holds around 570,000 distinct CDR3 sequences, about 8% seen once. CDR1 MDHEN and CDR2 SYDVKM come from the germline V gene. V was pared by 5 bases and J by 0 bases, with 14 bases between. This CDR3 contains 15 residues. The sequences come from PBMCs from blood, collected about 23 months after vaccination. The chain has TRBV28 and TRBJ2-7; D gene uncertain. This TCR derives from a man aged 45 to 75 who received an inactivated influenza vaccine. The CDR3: CASSEIPRSSYEQYF. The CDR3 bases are TGTGCCAGCAGTGAAATTCCCAGGAGCTCCTACGAGCAGTACTTC.